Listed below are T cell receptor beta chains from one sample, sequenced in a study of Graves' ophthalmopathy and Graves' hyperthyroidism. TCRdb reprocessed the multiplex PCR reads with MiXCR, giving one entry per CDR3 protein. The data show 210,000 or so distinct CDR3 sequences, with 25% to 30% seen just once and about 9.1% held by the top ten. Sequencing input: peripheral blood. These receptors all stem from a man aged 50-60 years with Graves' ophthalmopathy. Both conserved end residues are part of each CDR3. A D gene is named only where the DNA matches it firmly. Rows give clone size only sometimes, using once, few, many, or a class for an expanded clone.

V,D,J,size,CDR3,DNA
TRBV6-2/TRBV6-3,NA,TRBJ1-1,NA,CASSYGVGAFF,TGTGCCAGCAGTTACGGGGTTGGAGCTTTCTTT
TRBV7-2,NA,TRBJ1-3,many,CASSLGGVAGNTIYF,TGTGCCAGCAGCTTAGGAGGGGTGGCTGGAAACACCATATATTTT
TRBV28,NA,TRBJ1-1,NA,CASRLRGGLHTEAFF,TGTGCCAGCAGGCTCCGGGGAGGTTTACACACTGAAGCTTTCTTT
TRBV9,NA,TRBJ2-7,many,CASSVEAGTQGYEQYF,TGTGCCAGCAGCGTAGAAGCGGGAACACAGGGCTACGAGCAGTACTTC
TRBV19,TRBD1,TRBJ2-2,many,CASSIAVSETGDDTGELFF,TGTGCCAGTAGTATAGCGGTATCGGAGACAGGGGACGACACCGGGGAGCTGTTTTTT
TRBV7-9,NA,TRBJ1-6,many,CASSLVGPFHPLHF,TGTGCCAGCAGCTTAGTGGGACCCTTTCATCCCCTCCACTTT
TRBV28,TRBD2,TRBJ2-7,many,CASSLTSGRQILSYEQYF,TGTGCCAGCAGTTTAACTAGCGGGAGGCAAATTCTCTCCTACGAGCAGTACTTC
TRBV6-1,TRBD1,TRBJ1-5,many,CATGTVYNQPQHF,TGTGCCACCGGGACAGTGTACAATCAGCCCCAGCATTTT
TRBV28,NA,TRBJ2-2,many,CATLGSGGAGELFF,TGTGCCACCCTTGGGTCAGGCGGGGCCGGGGAGTTGTTTTTT
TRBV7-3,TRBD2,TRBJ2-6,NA,CASSLPSGGPGANVLTF,TGTGCCAGCAGCTTACCTTCGGGGGGACCCGGGGCCAACGTCCTGACTTTC
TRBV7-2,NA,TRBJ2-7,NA,CASSLSRGVSYEQYF,TGTGCCAGCAGCTTAAGCAGGGGCGTCTCCTACGAGCAGTACTTC
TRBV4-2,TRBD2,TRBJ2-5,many,CASSQELAGGAQKETQYF,TGTGCCAGCAGCCAAGAGCTAGCGGGAGGCGCTCAGAAAGAGACCCAGTACTTC
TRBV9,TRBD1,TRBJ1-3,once,CASSLGQGAIGNTIYF,TGTGCCAGCAGCCTGGGACAGGGGGCGATCGGAAACACCATATATTTT
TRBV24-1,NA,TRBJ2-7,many,CATSDVQGGEQYF,TGTGCCACCAGTGATGTACAGGGAGGCGAGCAGTACTTC
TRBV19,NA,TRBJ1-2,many,CASSRLNYGYTF,TGTGCCAGTAGCCGACTAAACTATGGCTACACCTTC
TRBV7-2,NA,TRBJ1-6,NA,CASSPIGGNNSPLHF,TGTGCCAGCAGCCCGATAGGGGGGAACAATTCACCCCTCCACTTT
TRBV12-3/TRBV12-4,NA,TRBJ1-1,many,CASSFSSGTEAFF,TGTGCCAGCAGTTTCAGCTCGGGCACTGAAGCTTTCTTT
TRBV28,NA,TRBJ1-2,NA,CASRVKTWNNGYTF,TGTGCCAGCAGGGTAAAAACTTGGAATAATGGCTACACCTTC
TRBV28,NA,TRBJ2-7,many,CASSLSGSVDEQYF,TGTGCCAGCAGTTTATCAGGGTCCGTCGACGAGCAGTACTTC
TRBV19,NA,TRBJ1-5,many,CATSPVKGRDNQPQHF,TGTGCCACCTCCCCCGTGAAGGGGAGGGACAATCAGCCCCAGCATTTT
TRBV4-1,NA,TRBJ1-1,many,CASSQPSEWAREAFF,TGCGCCAGCAGCCAACCCTCCGAGTGGGCCAGGGAAGCTTTCTTT
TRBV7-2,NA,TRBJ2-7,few,CASSLGSREQYF,TGTGCCAGCAGCTTAGGGTCGAGAGAGCAGTACTTC
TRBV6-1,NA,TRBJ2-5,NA,CASWSFQETQYF,TGTGCCAGCTGGTCTTTCCAAGAGACCCAGTACTTC
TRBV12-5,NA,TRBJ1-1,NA,CASGLSRDLNTEAFF,TGTGCTAGTGGTTTGAGCCGGGACCTTAACACTGAAGCTTTCTTT
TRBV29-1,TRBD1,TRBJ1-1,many,CSVVRGAHGSEAFF,TGCAGCGTTGTCAGGGGGGCGCATGGTTCTGAAGCTTTCTTT
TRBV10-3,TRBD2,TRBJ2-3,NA,CAIRGGADTQYF,TGTGCCATCAGGGGAGGGGCAGATACGCAGTATTTT
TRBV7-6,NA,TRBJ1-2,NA,CASSLAPWDGYTF,TGTGCCAGCAGCTTAGCCCCGTGGGATGGCTACACCTTC
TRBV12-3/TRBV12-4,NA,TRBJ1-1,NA,CASRMTGFNTEAFF,TGTGCCAGCAGGATGACAGGTTTTAACACTGAAGCTTTCTTT
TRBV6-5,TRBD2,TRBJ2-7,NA,CASSYGTSGILKQYF,TGTGCCAGCAGTTACGGGACTAGCGGGATCCTTAAGCAGTACTTC
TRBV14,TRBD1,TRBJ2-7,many,CASSRLTGQGRYEQYF,TGTGCCAGCAGCCGACTAACGGGACAGGGACGCTACGAGCAGTACTTC
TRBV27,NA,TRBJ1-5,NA,CASSPNRWGAQPQHF,TGTGCCAGCAGTCCAAACAGGTGGGGGGCTCAGCCCCAGCATTTT
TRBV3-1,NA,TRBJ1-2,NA,CASSQDPNSLYGYTF,TGTGCCAGCAGCCAAGACCCGAACAGCCTCTATGGCTACACCTTC
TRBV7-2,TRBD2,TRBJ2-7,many,CASSYSGPTYEQYF,TGTGCCAGCAGCTATAGCGGGCCTACCTACGAGCAGTACTTC
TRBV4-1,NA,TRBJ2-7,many,CASSQELAPVYEQYF,TGCGCCAGCAGCCAAGAACTAGCCCCGGTCTACGAGCAGTACTTC
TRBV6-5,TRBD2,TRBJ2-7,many,CASSYSIQRGSSYEQYF,TGTGCCAGCAGTTACTCGATTCAGCGGGGGAGCTCCTACGAGCAGTACTTC
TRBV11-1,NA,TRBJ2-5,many,CASSFGDFETQCF,TGTGCCAGCAGCTTTGGGGATTTCGAGACCCAGTGCTTC
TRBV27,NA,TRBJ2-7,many,CASSTLTGRSYEQYF,TGTGCCAGCAGTACTCTAACAGGGAGGTCCTACGAGCAGTACTTC
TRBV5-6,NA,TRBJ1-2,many,CASSLGQDYGYTF,TGTGCCAGCAGCTTGGGCCAGGATTATGGCTACACCTTC
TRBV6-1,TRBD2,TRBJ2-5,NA,CASSILAGVQETQYF,TGTGCCAGCAGCATACTAGCGGGAGTACAAGAGACCCAGTACTTC
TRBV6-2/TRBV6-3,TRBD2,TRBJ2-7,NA,CASSAASGTSRGYYEQYF,TGTGCCAGCAGCGCGGCGTCCGGGACTAGCAGAGGTTACTACGAGCAGTACTTC
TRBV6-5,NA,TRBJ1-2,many,CASSYQGLVGYTF,TGTGCCAGCAGTTACCAGGGGCTGGTTGGCTACACCTTC
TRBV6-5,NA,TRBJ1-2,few,CASSWRREYGYTF,TGTGCCAGCAGTTGGAGAAGGGAGTATGGCTACACCTTC
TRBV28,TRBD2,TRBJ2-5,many,CASSLGLAQETQYF,TGTGCCAGCAGTTTGGGACTAGCCCAAGAGACCCAGTACTTC
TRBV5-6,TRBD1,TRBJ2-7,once,CASRSGQPSYEQYF,TGTGCCAGCAGATCGGGACAGCCGTCCTACGAGCAGTACTTC
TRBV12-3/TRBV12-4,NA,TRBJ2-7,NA,CASRGMDSYEQYF,TGTGCCAGCAGAGGAATGGACTCCTACGAGCAGTACTTC
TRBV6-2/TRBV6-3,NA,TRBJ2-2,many,CASSRTESGELFF,TGTGCCAGCAGTAGGACCGAATCCGGGGAGCTGTTTTTT